Listed here are 14 T cell receptor beta chains from one sample, sequenced in a study of blood T cell repertoires in COVID-19. The repertoire was sequenced with immunoSEQ multiplex PCR; TCRdb's copy has only in-frame clones and lacks some. This table has over 200,000 clones, approximately 83% appearing once. Sequenced material: peripheral blood. Source of these receptors: a woman aged 25 to 39 with COVID-19, enrolled during active disease.

The chain uses TRBV9 and TRBJ1-5; 8 nucleotides line up with TRBD1. From germline, CDR1 is SGDLS and CDR2 YYNGEE. After removal of 1 base from V and 2 bases from J, the junction contained 8 bases not matched to a gene. The CDR3 extends over 17 amino acids. CDR3 residues: CASSVPTGARGNQPQHF. The CDR3 DNA reads TGTGCCAGCAGCGTACCGACAGGGGCTCGGGGCAATCAGCCCCAGCATTTT.

The chain carries TRBV7-9 and TRBJ1-2; TRBD1 agrees at 7 bases. The CDR3 runs to 14 residues. Germline CDR1 is SEHNR and CDR2 is FQNEAQ (reference sequence). V lost 1 base to trimming and J lost 6 bases; unmatched junction nucleotides: 5. CDR3 coding DNA: TGTGCCAGCAGCTTAGACAGGGGAAATAATGGCTACACCTTC. Encoded protein: CASSLDRGNNGYTF. Looking up the rest from reference TRBV7-9 and TRBJ1-2 gives the full variable domain: DTGVSQNPRHKITKRGQNVTFRCDPISEHNRLYWYRQTLGQGPEFLTYFQNEAQLEKSRLLSDRFSAERPKGSFSTLEIQRTEQGDSAMYLCASSLDRGNNGYTFGSGTRLTVV.

The chain is built from TRBV10-3 and TRBJ2-6; D uncertain. CDR3 length: 17 amino acids. V was trimmed by 0 bases and J by 4 bases, leaving 13 bases between them. Germline loops: CDR1 ENHRY, CDR2 SYGVKD. The CDR3 protein is CAISESRSTAGANVLTF. CDR3 coding DNA: TGTGCCATCAGTGAGTCCAGGTCTACCGCCGGGGCCAACGTCCTGACTTTC.

The rearrangement uses TRBV30 and TRBJ1-5; possibly TRBD1 for D (6 bases). Germline V lookup: CDR1 GTSNPN, CDR2 SVGIG (reference sequence). Trimming pared 0 bases from V and 5 bases from J, leaving 8 bases between. The CDR3 is 13 amino acids. For the CDR3, the DNA is TGTGCCTGGAGTGTCGCAGGGGATCAGCCCCAGCATTTT. Translation gives CAWSVAGDQPQHF.

V is TRBV4-1 and J is TRBJ1-2, with a weak D call TRBD1 (5 bases). The CDR3 is 15 residues long. CDR1 and CDR2 from the germline V gene are MGHRA and YSYEKL. V lost 4 bases to trimming and J lost 2 bases, with 14 bases between them. The CDR3 nucleotides are TGCGCCAGCAGCCCGGGTAGGGGAACCAACTATGGCTACACCTTC. It codes for CASSPGRGTNYGYTF.

The chain combines TRBV19 with TRBJ2-7, with 7 bases lining up with TRBD1. Germline V CDR1 and CDR2: LNHDA, SQIVND (reference sequence). Unmatched junction bases numbered 9, after V lost 5 bases and J lost 5 bases. This CDR3 has 14 amino acids. The CDR3 region is CASSPRTGSHEQYF. The CDR3 coding sequence is TGTGCCAGTAGTCCCCGGACAGGTTCCCACGAGCAGTACTTC.

V is TRBV6-5 and J is TRBJ2-5; 9 bases are shared with TRBD2. Germline values: CDR1 MNHEY, CDR2 SVGAGI. Trimming cost V 5 bases and J 5 bases; bases outside gene matches: 6. The CDR3 totals 14 residues. The CDR3 is CASSLLAGRETQYF. The CDR3 nucleotides read TGTGCCAGCAGTCTTCTAGCGGGGAGGGAGACCCAGTACTTC.

J is TRBJ2-2 and V is TRBV3-1 (or the pseudogene TRBV3-2), with D tentatively TRBD2 (5 bases). The CDR3 loop spans 16 amino acids. Between the trimmed V and J ends, which lost 2 bases and 3 bases, there was a span of 13 bases. The germline CDR1 and CDR2 sequences are LGHDT and YNNKEL (reference sequence). The CDR3 nucleotides are TGTGCCAGCAGCCAATCCTCTCCCGGGGACACCGGGGAGCTGTTTTTT. Its translation: CASSQSSPGDTGELFF.

There are a few counts of this clone. The chain carries TRBV7-9 and TRBJ1-3; D is undetermined. Germline V CDR1 and CDR2: SEHNR, FQNEAQ (reference sequence). The germline V and J ends were trimmed by 1 base and 1 base, with 5 bases remaining between them. The CDR3 extends over 14 amino acids. The CDR3 protein is CASSLGVSGNTIYF. Here the CDR3 DNA reads TGTGCCAGCAGCTTAGGCGTGTCTGGAAACACCATATATTTT.

The chain joins TRBV11-1 to TRBJ2-5, with D possibly TRBD1 on 5 matching bases. Germline V lookup: CDR1 SGHAT, CDR2 FQDESV (reference sequence). This CDR3 is 14 amino acids long. Trimming shortened V by 1 base and J by 5 bases, and 11 bases separated the two germline ends. CDR3 region: CASSLETVLETQYF. CDR3 nucleotides: TGTGCCAGCAGCTTAGAGACAGTCTTGGAGACCCAGTACTTC. The whole variable domain, remainder taken from reference TRBV11-1 and TRBJ2-5, is EAEVAQSPRYKITEKSQAVAFWCDPISGHATLYWYRQILGQGPELLVQFQDESVVDDSQLPKDRFSAERLKGVDSTLKIQPAELGDSAMYLCASSLETVLETQYFGPGTRLLVL.

The J gene is TRBJ1-1, the V gene TRBV10-3, with TRBD1 identical over 7 bases. Germline V gene lookup returns CDR1 ENHRY and CDR2 SYGVKD. The CDR3 is 14 amino acids. The ends lost 6 bases at V and 1 base at J; junction bases unmatched: 5. CDR3 loop: CAIRADRANTEAFF. CDR3 DNA sequence: TGTGCCATCAGGGCAGACAGGGCGAACACTGAAGCTTTCTTT.

This sequence joins TRBV6-5 and TRBJ2-5; TRBD1 agrees at 10 bases. The ends lost 4 bases at V and 4 bases at J; junction bases unmatched: 9. CDR1 is MNHEY, CDR2 SVGAGI, per germline. The CDR3 covers 16 residues. The CDR3 DNA follows: TGTGCCAGCAGTTTCTTACCCGGGACAGGGGTAGAGACCCAGTACTTC. As protein: CASSFLPGTGVETQYF.

This sequence joins TRBV9 and TRBJ1-2; 10 positions match TRBD1. The J segment lost 4 bases and the V segment lost 4 bases, leaving 10 bases of the junction unmatched. This CDR3 is 16 amino acids long. In germline, CDR1 is SGDLS, CDR2 YYNGEE. Here the CDR3 DNA reads TGTGCCAGCAGCCCAAGCCCGACAGGGGGCGGCTATGGCTACACCTTC. Protein: CASSPSPTGGGYGYTF.

The chain links TRBV6-5 to TRBJ2-3, with D possibly TRBD2 on 7 matching bases. This CDR3 is built from 15 residues. Germline V gene data show CDR1 as MNHEY and CDR2 as SVGAGI. V lost 5 bases and J lost 4, with 16 bases in between. The CDR3 here is CASSPRGARADTQYF. DNA for the CDR3: TGTGCCAGCAGTCCCCGGGGGGCCAGGGCAGATACGCAGTATTTT.